Each of the 17 T cell receptor beta chains below was sequenced from the same sample in a study of blood T cell repertoires in COVID-19. The method was immunoSEQ multiplex PCR; TCRdb's version includes in-frame clones alone and lacks a portion of them. This sample has 70,000 or so clones, with roughly nine tenths found just once. Sequencing used peripheral blood. Receptor source: a man in his fifties or sixties with acute or convalescent COVID-19.

This clone occurred once. The gene calls are TRBV7-8 and TRBJ2-2; 8 bases fit TRBD1. V trimming: 5 bases; J trimming: 7 bases; junction bases outside the gene matches: 9. CDR3 size: 15 residues. Germline V lookup: CDR1 SGHVS, CDR2 FQNEAQ. The CDR3 DNA is TGTGCCAGCAGCGACTGGACAGGGCGTATCGGGGAGCTGTTTTTT. Translation gives CASSDWTGRIGELFF.

V gene TRBV2 combines with J gene TRBJ1-2; tentatively, D is TRBD1 (5 bases). Deletions cut 1 base from V and 1 base from J, with 13 bases between. Germline values: CDR1 SNHLY, CDR2 FYNNEI. The CDR3 consists of 16 residues. CDR3 residues: CASSEERGNINYGYTF. The CDR3 bases are TGTGCCAGCAGTGAAGAAAGGGGAAATATTAACTATGGCTACACCTTC.

The chain joins TRBV19 to TRBJ1-5; D is uncertain. Germline-derived CDR1 and CDR2 are LNHDA and SQIVND (reference sequence). V gave up 3 bases and J gave up 6 bases, with 27 bases separating them. The CDR3 length is 19 residues. CDR3 protein: CASSIFSLLGRGLGQPQHF. Written as DNA, the CDR3 is TGTGCCAGTAGTATCTTCAGCCTACTGGGGAGAGGGTTGGGTCAGCCCCAGCATTTT.

The chain links TRBV24-1 to TRBJ2-5; 14 bases match TRBD2. In germline, CDR1 is KGHDR, CDR2 SFDVKD. The length of the CDR3 is 19 residues. The J segment lost 0 bases and the V segment lost 3 bases, leaving 8 bases of the junction unmatched. The CDR3 DNA is TGTGCCACCAGTGATCCCGGGACTAGCGGGAGTCGATACCAAGAGACCCAGTACTTC. Protein sequence: CATSDPGTSGSRYQETQYF.

V and J are TRBV5-1 and TRBJ1-4; tentatively, D is TRBD1 (5 bases). This CDR3 spans 14 amino acids. V lost 3 bases, J lost 7 bases, and 13 bases lay in between. Germline CDR1 is SGHRS and CDR2 is YFSETQ. The CDR3 spells CASSSQVSGEKLFF. The CDR3 DNA reads TGCGCCAGCAGCTCACAGGTCTCTGGTGAAAAACTGTTTTTT.

This sequence joins TRBV6-4 and TRBJ2-7, with D possibly TRBD1 on 5 matching bases. Per germline, CDR1 MRHNA and CDR2 SNTAGT. V lost 6 bases and J lost 3, with 18 bases in between. The CDR3 runs to 15 residues. DNA of the CDR3: TGTGCCAGCAGGGATCGGCATGGGGCTCACTACGAGCAGTACGTC. This encodes CASRDRHGAHYEQYV.

The gene calls are TRBV5-4 and TRBJ1-6, with D maybe TRBD1 (6 bases). The V and J ends lost 1 base and 7 bases respectively, with 9 bases between them. This CDR3 spans 14 amino acids. Germline V gives CDR1 SGHNT, CDR2 YYREEE (reference sequence). The CDR3 region is CASSLTGNNSPLHF. The DNA of the CDR3 is TGTGCCAGCAGCTTGACAGGGAACAATTCACCCCTCCACTTT.

This chain links TRBV7-9 with TRBJ1-4; a weak D match, TRBD1 (6 bases). Trimming removed 5 bases from V and 5 bases from J, with 18 bases in between. The CDR3 covers 16 residues. Germline V gene data show CDR1 as SEHNR and CDR2 as FQNEAQ (reference sequence). In DNA, the CDR3 is TGTGCCAGCAGCCGCGGGGGAGGAGGGACAAATGAAAAACTGTTTTTT. Its translation: CASSRGGGGTNEKLFF.

The chain links TRBV9 to TRBJ2-7, with 11 bases fitting TRBD1. CDR1 is SGDLS and CDR2 is YYNGEE in the germline V gene. J lost 4 bases, V lost 4 bases, and 10 bases had no gene match. This CDR3 comprises 16 residues. The CDR3 sequence: CASSLSTGTGGYEQYF. The CDR3 region has the DNA TGTGCCAGCAGCCTTTCGACCGGGACAGGGGGATACGAGCAGTACTTC.

This chain links TRBV27 with TRBJ2-2; 10 nucleotides agree with TRBD2. After removal of 6 bases from V and 2 bases from J, the junction contained 6 bases not matched to a gene. Germline-derived CDR1 and CDR2 are MNHEY and SMNVEV (reference sequence). This CDR3 is 16 amino acids long. CDR3 in DNA: TGTGCCAGCAGACTTTTAGCGGGGGGCAACACCGGGGAGCTGTTTTTT. Its translation is CASRLLAGGNTGELFF.

This sequence joins TRBV7-2 and TRBJ1-2; D gene ambiguous. Germline CDR1 and CDR2: SGHTA and FQGNSA. V lost 6 bases and J 8 bases, leaving 25 bases between the germline ends. The CDR3 covers 16 residues. The CDR3 DNA is TGTGCCAGCAGTCCCGTCTTCACGCCCACGGTTTTAGGCTACACCTTC. It encodes CASSPVFTPTVLGYTF.

This clone showed up just a few times. V usage is TRBV19 and J usage is TRBJ2-7; D not resolved. The V gene's germline CDR1 is LNHDA and CDR2 SQIVND (reference sequence). There are 16 residues in the CDR3. V was clipped by 0 bases and J by 3 bases, with 15 bases between them. The CDR3 sequence is CASSIDLLGSNYEQYV. In nucleotides, the CDR3 is TGTGCCAGTAGTATAGACCTATTGGGCAGCAACTACGAGCAGTACGTC.

The chain couples TRBV7-8 to TRBJ2-7, with TRBD2 matching over 14 bases. The V segment lost 5 bases and the J segment 4 bases; nucleotides outside the gene matches: 7. The CDR3 consists of 16 residues. Germline V lookup: CDR1 SGHVS, CDR2 FQNEAQ. CDR3 in amino acids: CASSRGLAGDDYEQYF. The CDR3, as DNA: TGTGCCAGCAGCAGGGGACTAGCGGGAGACGATTACGAGCAGTACTTC.

The rearrangement links TRBV27 to TRBJ2-3; 7 bases line up with TRBD1. The germline CDR1 and CDR2 sequences are MNHEY and SMNVEV (reference sequence). J gave up 1 base and V 1 base, and 5 bases lay outside the gene matches. The CDR3 is 16 residues long. The CDR3 loop is CASSLLGGAGTDTQYF. The CDR3 region has the DNA TGTGCCAGCAGTTTATTAGGGGGCGCCGGCACAGATACGCAGTATTTT.

The rearrangement uses TRBV10-3 and TRBJ2-1, with 8 bases that match TRBD2. Germline CDR1 and CDR2: ENHRY and SYGVKD. This CDR3 is 14 amino acids long. The ends lost 5 bases at V and 3 bases at J; junction bases unmatched: 3. In DNA form, the CDR3 reads TGTGCCATCAGTTCCGGGACTAGCTACAATGAGCAGTTCTTC. Translating it yields CAISSGTSYNEQFF.

This clone was detected only a few times. The rearrangement links TRBV4-1 to TRBJ1-6; TRBD1 might be the D (6 bases). V lost 4 bases and J 10 bases, leaving 17 bases between the germline ends. Germline CDR1 MGHRA, CDR2 YSYEKL. The CDR3 contains 15 residues. The CDR3 DNA is TGCGCCAGCAGCCGAAAGGAAGGGGGTAGGTCACCCCTCCACTTT. The encoded protein is CASSRKEGGRSPLHF.

The rearrangement uses TRBV27 and TRBJ1-5; possible D gene TRBD1, 5 bases. Germline CDR1 is MNHEY and CDR2 is SMNVEV (reference sequence). Between the trimmed V and J ends, which lost 5 bases and 0 bases, there was a span of 11 bases. The CDR3 spans 15 residues. The CDR3 DNA reads TGTGCCAGCAGTAGGCAGGGCTATAGCAATCAGCCCCAGCATTTT. This gives the protein CASSRQGYSNQPQHF.